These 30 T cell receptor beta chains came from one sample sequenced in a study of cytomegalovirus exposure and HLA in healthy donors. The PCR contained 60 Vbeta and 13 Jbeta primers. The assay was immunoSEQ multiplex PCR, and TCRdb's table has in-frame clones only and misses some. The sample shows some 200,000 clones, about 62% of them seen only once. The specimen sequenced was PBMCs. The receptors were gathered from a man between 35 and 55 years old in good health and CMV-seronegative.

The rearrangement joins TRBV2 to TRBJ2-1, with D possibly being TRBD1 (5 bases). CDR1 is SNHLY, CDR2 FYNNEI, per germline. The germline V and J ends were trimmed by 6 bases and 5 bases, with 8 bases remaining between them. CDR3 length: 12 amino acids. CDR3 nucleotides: TGTGCCAGCAGGGGGCCCAACAATGAGCAGTTCTTC. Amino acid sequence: CASRGPNNEQFF.

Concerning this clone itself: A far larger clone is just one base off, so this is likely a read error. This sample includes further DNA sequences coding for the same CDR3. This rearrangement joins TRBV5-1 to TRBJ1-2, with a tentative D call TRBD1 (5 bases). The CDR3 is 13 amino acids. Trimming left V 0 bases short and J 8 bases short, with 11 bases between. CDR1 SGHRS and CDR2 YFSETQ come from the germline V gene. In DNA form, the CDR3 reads TGCGCCAGCAGCTTGGGTAGGGGTGGCGGCTACACCTTC. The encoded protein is CASSLGRGGGYTF.

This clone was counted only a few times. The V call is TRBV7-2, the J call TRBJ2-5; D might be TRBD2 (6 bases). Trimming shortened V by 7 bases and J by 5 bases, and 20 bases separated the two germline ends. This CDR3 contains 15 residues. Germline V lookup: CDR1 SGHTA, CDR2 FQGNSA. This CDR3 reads CASNVFGGFGETQYF. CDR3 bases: TGTGCCAGCAACGTGTTTGGAGGGTTCGGGGAGACCCAGTACTTC.

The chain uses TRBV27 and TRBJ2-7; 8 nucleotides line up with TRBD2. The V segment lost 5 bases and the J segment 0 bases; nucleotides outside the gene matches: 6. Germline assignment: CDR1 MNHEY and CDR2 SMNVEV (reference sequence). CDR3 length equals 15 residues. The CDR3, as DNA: TGTGCCAGCAGTATTAGCGGGGAAAGCTCCTACGAGCAGTACTTC. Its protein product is CASSISGESSYEQYF.

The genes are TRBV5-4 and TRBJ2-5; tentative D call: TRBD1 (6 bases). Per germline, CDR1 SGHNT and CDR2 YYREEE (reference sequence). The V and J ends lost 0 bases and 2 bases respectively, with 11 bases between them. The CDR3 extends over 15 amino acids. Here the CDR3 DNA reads TGTGCCAGCAGCTTGGCGATCGGACAGCAAGAGACCCAGTACTTC. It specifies CASSLAIGQQETQYF.

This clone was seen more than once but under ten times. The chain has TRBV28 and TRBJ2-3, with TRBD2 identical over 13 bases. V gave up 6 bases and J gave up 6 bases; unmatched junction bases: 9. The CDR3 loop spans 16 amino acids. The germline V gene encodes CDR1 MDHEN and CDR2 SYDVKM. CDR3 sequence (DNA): TGTGCCAGCAGAGTCGCCGGGACTAGCGGGGCTGATACGCAGTATTTT. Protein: CASRVAGTSGADTQYF.

CDR3 protein: CSAKAEGTDTQYF. The CDR3 coding sequence is TGCAGCGCTAAAGCGGAGGGCACAGATACGCAGTATTTT. This chain links TRBV29-1 with TRBJ2-3, with a possible D match to TRBD2 (5 bases). Trimming cost V 7 bases and J 1 base, with 12 bases left between them. The CDR3 consists of 13 residues. Germline lookup yields CDR1 SQVTM and CDR2 ANQGSEA.

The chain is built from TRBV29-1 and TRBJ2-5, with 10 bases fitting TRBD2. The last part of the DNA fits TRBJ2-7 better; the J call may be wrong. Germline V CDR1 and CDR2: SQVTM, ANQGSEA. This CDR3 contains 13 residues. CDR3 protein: CSVGLAETYEQYF. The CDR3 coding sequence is TGCAGCGTAGGACTAGCGGAGACCTACGAGCAGTACTTC.

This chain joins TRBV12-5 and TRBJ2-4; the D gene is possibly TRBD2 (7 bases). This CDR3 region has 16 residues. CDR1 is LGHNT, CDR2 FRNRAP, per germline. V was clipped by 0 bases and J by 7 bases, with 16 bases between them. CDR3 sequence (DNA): TGTGCTAGTGGTTTGGTGGCGGGGGCGGTAGGGAACATTCAGTACTTC. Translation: CASGLVAGAVGNIQYF.

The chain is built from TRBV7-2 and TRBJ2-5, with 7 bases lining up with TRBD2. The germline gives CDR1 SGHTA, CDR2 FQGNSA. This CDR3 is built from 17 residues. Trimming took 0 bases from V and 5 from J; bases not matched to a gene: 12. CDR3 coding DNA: TGTGCCAGCAGCTTAGCGGGAGGGGCCTCAGGGTGGGAGACCCAGTACTTC. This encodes CASSLAGGASGWETQYF.

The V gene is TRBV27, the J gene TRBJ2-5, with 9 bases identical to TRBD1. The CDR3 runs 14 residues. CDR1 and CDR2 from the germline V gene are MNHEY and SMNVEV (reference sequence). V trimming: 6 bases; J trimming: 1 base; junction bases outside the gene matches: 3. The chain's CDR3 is CASRGTGRQETQYF. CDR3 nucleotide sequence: TGTGCCAGCAGGGGGACAGGGCGCCAAGAGACCCAGTACTTC.

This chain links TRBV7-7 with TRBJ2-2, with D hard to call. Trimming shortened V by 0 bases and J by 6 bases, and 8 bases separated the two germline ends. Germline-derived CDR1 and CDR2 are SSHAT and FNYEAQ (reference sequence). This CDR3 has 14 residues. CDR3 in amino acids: CASSLALEAGELFF. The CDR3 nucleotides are TGTGCCAGCAGCTTAGCGCTCGAGGCCGGGGAGCTGTTTTTT.

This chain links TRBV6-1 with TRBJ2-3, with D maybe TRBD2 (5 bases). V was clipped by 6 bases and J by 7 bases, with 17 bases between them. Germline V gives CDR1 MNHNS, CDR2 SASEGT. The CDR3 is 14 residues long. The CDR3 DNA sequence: TGTGCCAGCAGAGTAGAGGGAGTCGTAAATACGCAGTATTTT. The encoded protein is CASRVEGVVNTQYF.

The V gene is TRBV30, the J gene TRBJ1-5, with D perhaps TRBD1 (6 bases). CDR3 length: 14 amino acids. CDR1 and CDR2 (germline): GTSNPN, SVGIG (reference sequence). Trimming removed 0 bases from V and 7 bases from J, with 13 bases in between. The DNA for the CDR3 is TGTGCCTGGAGTGTAGCACAGGGTAACCAGCCCCAGCATTTT. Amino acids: CAWSVAQGNQPQHF.

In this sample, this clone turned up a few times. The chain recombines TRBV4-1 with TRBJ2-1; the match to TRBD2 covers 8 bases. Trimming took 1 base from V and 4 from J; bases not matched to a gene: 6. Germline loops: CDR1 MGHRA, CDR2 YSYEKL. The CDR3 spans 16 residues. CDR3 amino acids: CASSQGVLAGYNEQFF. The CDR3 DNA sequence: TGCGCCAGCAGCCAAGGGGTGCTAGCGGGTTACAATGAGCAGTTCTTC.

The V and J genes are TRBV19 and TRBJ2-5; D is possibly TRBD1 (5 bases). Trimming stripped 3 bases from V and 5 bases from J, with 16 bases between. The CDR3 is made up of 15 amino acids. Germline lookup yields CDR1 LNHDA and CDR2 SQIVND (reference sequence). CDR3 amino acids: CASSIGSSKGETQYF. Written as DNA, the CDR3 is TGTGCCAGTAGTATCGGCTCCTCCAAGGGGGAGACCCAGTACTTC.

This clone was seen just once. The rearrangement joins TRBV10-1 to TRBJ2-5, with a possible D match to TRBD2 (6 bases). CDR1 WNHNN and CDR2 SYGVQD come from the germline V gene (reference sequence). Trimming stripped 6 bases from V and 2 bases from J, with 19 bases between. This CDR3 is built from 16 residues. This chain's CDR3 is CASRRQTRLRQETQYF. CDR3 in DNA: TGCGCCAGCAGACGACAGACTAGACTTAGGCAAGAGACCCAGTACTTC.

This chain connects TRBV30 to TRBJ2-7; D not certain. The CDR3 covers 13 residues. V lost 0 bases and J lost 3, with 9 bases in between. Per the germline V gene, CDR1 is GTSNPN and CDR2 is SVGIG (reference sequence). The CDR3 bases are TGTGCCTGGAGTGTTGAGCAGGACTACGAGCAGTACTTC. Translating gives CAWSVEQDYEQYF.

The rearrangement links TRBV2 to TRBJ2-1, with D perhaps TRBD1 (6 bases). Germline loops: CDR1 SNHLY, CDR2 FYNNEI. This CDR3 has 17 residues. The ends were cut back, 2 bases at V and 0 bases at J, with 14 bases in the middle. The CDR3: CASSERWTVSSYNEQFF. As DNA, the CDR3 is TGTGCCAGCAGTGAAAGGTGGACAGTCAGCTCCTACAATGAGCAGTTCTTC.

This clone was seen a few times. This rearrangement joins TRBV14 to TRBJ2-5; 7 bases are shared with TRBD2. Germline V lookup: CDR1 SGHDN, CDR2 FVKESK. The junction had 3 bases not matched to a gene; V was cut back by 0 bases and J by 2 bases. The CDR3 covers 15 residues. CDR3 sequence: CASSQDYGGQETQYF. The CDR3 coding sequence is TGTGCCAGCAGCCAAGATTACGGGGGGCAAGAGACCCAGTACTTC.

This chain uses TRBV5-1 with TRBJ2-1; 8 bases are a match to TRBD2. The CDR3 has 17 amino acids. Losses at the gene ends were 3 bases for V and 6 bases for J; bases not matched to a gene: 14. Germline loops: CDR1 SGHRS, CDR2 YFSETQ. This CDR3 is CASSSLSASGSSNEQFF. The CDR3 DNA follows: TGCGCCAGCAGCTCCCTTAGTGCGAGCGGGAGTTCCAATGAGCAGTTCTTC.

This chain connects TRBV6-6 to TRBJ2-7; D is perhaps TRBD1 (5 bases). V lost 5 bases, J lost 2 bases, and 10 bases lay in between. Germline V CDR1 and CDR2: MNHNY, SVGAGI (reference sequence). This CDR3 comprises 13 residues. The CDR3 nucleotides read TGTGCCAGCAGTGACAGTAACACCTACGAGCAGTACTTC. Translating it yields CASSDSNTYEQYF.

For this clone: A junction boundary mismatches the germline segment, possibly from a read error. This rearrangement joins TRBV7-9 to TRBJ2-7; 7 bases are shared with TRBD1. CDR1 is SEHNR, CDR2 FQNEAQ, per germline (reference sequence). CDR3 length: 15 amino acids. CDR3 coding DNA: TGTTCCAGCAGCTTAGCGTCAGGGGGACCCTACGAGCAGTACTTC. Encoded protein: CSSSLASGGPYEQYF.

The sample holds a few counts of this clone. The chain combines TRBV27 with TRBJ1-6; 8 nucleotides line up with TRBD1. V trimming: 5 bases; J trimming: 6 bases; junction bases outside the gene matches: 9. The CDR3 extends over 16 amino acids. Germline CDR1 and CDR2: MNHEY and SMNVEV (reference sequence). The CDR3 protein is CASSPGQVAPNSPLHF. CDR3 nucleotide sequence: TGTGCCAGCAGTCCGGGACAGGTTGCCCCTAATTCACCCCTCCACTTT.

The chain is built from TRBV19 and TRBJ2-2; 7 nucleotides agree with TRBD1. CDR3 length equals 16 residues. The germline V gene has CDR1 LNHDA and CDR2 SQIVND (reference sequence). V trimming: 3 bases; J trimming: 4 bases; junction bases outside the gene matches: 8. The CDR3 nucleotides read TGTGCCAGTAGTATTGACCCCGACAGGGCCACCGGGGAGCTGTTTTTT. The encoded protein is CASSIDPDRATGELFF.

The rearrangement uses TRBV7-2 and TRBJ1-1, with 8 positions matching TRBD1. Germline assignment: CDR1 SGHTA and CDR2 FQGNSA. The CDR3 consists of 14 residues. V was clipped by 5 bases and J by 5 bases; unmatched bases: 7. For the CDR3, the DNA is TGTGCCAGCAGCCTGGACAGGGCAAGGACTGAAGCTTTCTTT. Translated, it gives CASSLDRARTEAFF. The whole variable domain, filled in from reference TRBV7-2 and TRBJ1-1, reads GAGVSQSPSNKVTEKGKDVELRCDPISGHTALYWYRQSLGQGLEFLIYFQGNSAPDKSGLPSDRFSAERTGGSVSTLTIQRTQQEDSAVYLCASSLDRARTEAFFGQGTRLTVV.

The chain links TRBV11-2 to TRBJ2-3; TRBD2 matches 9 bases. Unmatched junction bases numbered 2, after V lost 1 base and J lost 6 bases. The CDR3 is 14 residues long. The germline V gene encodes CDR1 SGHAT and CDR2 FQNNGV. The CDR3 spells CASSLGLAVDTQYF. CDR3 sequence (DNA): TGTGCCAGCAGCTTAGGACTAGCGGTTGATACGCAGTATTTT.

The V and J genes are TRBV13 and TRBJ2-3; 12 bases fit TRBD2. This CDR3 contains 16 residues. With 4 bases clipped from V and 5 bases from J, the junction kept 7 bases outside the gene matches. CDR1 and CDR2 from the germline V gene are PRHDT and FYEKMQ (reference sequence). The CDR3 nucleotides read TGTGCCAGCAGCTCCAGGACTAGCGGGAAGGGAGATACGCAGTATTTT. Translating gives CASSSRTSGKGDTQYF.

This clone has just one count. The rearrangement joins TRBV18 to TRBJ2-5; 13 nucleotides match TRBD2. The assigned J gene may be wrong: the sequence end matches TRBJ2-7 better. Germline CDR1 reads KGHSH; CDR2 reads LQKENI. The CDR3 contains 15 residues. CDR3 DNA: TGTGCCAGCTCAACGGGGACTAGCGGGAACTACGAGCAGTACTTC. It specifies CASSTGTSGNYEQYF.

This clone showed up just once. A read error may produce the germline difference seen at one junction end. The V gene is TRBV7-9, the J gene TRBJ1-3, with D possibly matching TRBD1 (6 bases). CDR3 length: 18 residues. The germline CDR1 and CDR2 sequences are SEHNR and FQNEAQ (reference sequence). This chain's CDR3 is CSSSLGGGQRISGNTIYF. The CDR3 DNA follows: TGTTCCAGCAGCTTAGGAGGCGGACAGCGGATTTCTGGAAACACCATATATTTT.